What follows is one T cell receptor beta chain and its context. Its antigen is as yet unknown. Synthesis of TCR beta cDNA relied on 5'RACE template switching carrying UMIs. Reanalyzing the 5' RACE reads, TCRdb keeps one entry per CDR3 protein, without DNA. The sample holds a few hundred thousand distinct CDR3 sequences. These data come from a study of T cells expressing NK-cell markers. Study information: Among the eight sequenced donors, seven tested HCMV-seropositive and one tested seronegative.

The study, taken as a whole, reports: What remained unclear was the HCMV specificity of expanded NKG2C+ T cell clones. Where several donors were concerned, these clonotypes also led the CD3+CD56-NKG2C+ fraction.

The germline V gene has CDR1 KGHDR and CDR2 SFDVKD. This CDR3 comprises 16 residues. The sequence came from a man aged 18 to 69 in good health. The sequenced sample was blood T cells: a sorted CD56 or NKG2C T cell subset, CD4+ or CD8+ T cells, or bulk PBMC T cells (not recorded which). The chain is built from TRBV24-1 and TRBJ2-2; the TCRdb D gene call, TRBD2, has no DNA to confirm it. The CDR3 is CATSDATGPKTGELFF.